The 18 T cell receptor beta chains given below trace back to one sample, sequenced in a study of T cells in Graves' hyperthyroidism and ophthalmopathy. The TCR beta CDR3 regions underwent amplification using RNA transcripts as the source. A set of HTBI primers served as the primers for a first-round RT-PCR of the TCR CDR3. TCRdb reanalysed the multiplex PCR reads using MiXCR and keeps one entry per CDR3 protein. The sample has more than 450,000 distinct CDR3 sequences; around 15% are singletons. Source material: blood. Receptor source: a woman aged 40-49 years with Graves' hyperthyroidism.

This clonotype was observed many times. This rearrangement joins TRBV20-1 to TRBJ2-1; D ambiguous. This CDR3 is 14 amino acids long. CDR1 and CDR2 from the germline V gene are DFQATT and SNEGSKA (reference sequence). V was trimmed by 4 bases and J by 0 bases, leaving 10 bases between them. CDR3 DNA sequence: TGCAGTGCTATTAACATGCACTCCTACAATGAGCAGTTCTTC. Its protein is CSAINMHSYNEQFF.

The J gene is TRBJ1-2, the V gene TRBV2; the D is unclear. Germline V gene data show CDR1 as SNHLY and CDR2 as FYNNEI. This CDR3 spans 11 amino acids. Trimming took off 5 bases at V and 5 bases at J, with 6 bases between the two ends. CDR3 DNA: TGTGCCAGCAGTTGGGGTTATGGCTACACCTTC. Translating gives CASSWGYGYTF.

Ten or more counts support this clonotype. CDR3 loop: CASSAGTTYEAFF. The CDR3 region has the DNA TGTGCCAGCAGCGCCGGGACAACATATGAAGCTTTCTTT. This chain joins TRBV9 and TRBJ1-1; TRBD1 might be the D (6 bases). Germline lookup yields CDR1 SGDLS and CDR2 YYNGEE. The V and J ends lost 3 bases and 7 bases respectively, with 13 bases between them. There are 13 residues in the CDR3.

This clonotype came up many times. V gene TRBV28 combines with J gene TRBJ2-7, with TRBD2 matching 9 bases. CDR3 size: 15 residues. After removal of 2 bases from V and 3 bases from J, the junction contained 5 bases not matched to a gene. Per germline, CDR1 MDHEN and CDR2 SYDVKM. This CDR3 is CASSLGLAGYYEQYF. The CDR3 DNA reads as TGTGCCAGCAGTTTAGGTCTAGCGGGATACTACGAGCAGTACTTC. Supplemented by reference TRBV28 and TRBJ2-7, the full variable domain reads DVKVTQSSRYLVKRTGEKVFLECVQDMDHENMFWYRQDPGLGLRLIYFSYDVKMKEKGDIPEGYSVSREKKERFSLILESASTNQTSMYLCASSLGLAGYYEQYFGPGTRLTVT.

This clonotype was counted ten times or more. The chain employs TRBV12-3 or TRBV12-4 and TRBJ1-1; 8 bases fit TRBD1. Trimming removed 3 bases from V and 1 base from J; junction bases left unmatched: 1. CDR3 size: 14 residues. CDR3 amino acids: CASSFQGANTEAFF. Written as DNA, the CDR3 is TGTGCCAGCAGTTTCCAGGGGGCGAACACTGAAGCTTTCTTT.

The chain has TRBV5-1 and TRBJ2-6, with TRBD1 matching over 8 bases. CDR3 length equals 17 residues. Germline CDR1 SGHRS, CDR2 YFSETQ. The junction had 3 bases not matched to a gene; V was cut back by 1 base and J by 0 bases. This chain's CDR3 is CASSLTGGTSGANVLTF. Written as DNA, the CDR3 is TGCGCCAGCAGCTTGACAGGGGGGACCTCTGGGGCCAACGTCCTGACTTTC.

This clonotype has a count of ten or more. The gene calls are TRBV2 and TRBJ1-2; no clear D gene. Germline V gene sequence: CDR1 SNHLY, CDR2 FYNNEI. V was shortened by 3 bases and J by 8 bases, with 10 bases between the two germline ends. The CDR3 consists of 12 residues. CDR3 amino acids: CASSETGAGYTF. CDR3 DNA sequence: TGTGCCAGCAGTGAGACGGGAGCAGGCTACACCTTC.

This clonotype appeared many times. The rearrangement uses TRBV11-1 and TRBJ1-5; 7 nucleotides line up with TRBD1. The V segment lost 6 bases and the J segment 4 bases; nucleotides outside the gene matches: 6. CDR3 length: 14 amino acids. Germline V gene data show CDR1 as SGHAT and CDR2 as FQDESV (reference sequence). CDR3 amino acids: CASSARQGNQPQHF. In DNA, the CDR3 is TGTGCCAGCAGTGCACGACAGGGTAATCAGCCCCAGCATTTT.

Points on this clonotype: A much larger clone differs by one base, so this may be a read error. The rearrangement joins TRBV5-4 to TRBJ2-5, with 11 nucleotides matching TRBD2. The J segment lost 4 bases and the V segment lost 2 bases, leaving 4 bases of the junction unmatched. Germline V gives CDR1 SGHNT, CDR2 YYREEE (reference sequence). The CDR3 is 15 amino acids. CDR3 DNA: TGTGCCAGCAGCTTACTAGCGGGAGAAGGAGAGACCCAGTACTTC. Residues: CASSLLAGEGETQYF.

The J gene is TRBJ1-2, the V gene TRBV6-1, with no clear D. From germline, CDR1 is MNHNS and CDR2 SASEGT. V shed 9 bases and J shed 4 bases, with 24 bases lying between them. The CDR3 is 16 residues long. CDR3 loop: CASKIIGRVDSYGYTF. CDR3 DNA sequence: TGTGCCAGTAAAATCATAGGAAGGGTAGACTCCTATGGCTACACCTTC.

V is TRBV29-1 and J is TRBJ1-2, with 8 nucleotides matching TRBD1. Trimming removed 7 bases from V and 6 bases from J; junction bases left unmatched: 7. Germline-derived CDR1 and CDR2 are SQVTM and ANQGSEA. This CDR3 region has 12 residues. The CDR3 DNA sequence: TGCAGCGGCGGACAGGGCGGGAATGGCTACACCTTC. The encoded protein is CSGGQGGNGYTF.

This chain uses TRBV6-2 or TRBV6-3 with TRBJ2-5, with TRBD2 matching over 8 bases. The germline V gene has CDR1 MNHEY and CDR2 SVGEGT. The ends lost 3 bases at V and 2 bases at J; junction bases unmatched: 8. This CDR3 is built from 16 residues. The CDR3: CASSYRSGTPQETQYF. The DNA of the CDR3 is TGTGCCAGCAGTTATCGTAGCGGGACGCCTCAAGAGACCCAGTACTTC.

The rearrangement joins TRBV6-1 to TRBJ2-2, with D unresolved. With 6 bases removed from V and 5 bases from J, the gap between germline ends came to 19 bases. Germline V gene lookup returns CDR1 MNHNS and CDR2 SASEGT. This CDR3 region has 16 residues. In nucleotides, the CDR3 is TGTGCCAGCAGAGGTCCGGTTCCTGGCTCTACCGGGGAGCTGTTTTTT. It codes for CASRGPVPGSTGELFF.

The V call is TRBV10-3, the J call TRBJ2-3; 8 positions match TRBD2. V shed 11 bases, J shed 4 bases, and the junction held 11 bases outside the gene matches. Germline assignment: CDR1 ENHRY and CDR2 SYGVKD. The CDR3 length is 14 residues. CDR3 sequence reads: CASRGSGMPDTQYF. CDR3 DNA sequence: TGTGCCTCAAGAGGTAGCGGGATGCCAGATACGCAGTATTTT.

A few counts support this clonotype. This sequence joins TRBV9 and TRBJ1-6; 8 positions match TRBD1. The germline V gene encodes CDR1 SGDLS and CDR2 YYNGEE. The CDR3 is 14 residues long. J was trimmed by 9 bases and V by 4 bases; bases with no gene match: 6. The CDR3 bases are TGTGCCAGCAGCCCGAGGACAGGGAGTTCACCCCTCCACTTT. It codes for CASSPRTGSSPLHF.

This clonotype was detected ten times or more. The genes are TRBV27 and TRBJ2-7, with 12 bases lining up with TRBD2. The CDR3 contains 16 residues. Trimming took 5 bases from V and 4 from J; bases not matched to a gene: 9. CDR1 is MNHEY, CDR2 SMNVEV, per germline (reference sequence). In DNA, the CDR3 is TGTGCCAGCAGTCTTGGCCCTAGCGGGAGGGCGTACGAGCAGTACTTC. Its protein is CASSLGPSGRAYEQYF.

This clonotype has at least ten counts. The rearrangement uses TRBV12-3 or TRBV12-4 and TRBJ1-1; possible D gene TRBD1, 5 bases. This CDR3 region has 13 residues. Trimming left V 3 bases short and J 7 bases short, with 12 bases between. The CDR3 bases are TGTGCCAGCAGTTTGAGTACAGGCCTTGAAGCTTTCTTT. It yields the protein CASSLSTGLEAFF.

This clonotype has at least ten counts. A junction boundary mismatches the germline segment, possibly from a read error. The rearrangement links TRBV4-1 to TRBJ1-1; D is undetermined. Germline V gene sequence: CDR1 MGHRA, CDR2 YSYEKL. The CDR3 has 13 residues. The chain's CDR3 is CASSHGGNTEAFF. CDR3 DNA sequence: TGTGCCAGCAGCCACGGAGGCAACACTGAAGCTTTCTTT.